This T cell receptor beta chain was retrieved from a study of PD-1 blockade in classical Hodgkin lymphoma. In every patient, relapse followed autologous stem cell transplantation, while exposure to brentuximab vedotin differed. Purified CD4+ T cells were obtained from thawed PBMCs through magnetic negative selection. The CDR3 length is 13 residues. The ends were cut back, 7 bases at V and 3 bases at J, with 13 bases in the middle. Germline V lookup: CDR1 WSHSY, CDR2 SAAADI. The data were produced by immunoSEQ multiplex PCR, yet TCRdb's version contains in-frame clones alone and is incomplete. Among 31,000 or so clones listed, 85% were seen once. Study-level findings and limits: The baseline diversity of complete responders showed similarity to that of newly diagnosed patients. Compared with healthy donors, newly diagnosed patients reportedly showed lower baseline TCR diversity. CD8+ TCR diversity did not rise significantly by C4D1, unlike CD4+.

As to this clone: The antigen is not known.

The source material was CD4+ T cells from blood, sampled at baseline. V and J are TRBV10-2 and TRBJ2-7, with D possibly TRBD1 on 6 matching bases. This TCR derives from a human donor with classical Hodgkin lymphoma. This chain's CDR3 is CASKETGIYEQYF. The CDR3 nucleotides read TGCGCCAGCAAGGAAACAGGGATCTACGAGCAGTACTTC.